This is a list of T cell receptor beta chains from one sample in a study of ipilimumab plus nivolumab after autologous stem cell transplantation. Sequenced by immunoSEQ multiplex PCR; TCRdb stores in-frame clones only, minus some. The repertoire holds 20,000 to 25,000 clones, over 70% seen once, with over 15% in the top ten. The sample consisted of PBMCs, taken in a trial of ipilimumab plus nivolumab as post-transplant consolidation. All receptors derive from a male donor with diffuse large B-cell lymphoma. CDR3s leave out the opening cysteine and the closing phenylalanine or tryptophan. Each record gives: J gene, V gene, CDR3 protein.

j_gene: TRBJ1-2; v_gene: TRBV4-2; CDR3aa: ASSQGTTDNYGYT
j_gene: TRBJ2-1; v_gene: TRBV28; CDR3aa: ASSLGFRIRELAPYNEQF
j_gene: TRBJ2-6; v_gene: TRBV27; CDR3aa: ASSPLAGLSGANVLT
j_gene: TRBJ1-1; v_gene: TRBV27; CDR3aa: ASSYRTGGTEAF
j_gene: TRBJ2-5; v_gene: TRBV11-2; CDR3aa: ASSLAAGAPSQETQY
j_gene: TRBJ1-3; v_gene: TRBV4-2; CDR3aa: ASSQVRDSRKPSGNTIY
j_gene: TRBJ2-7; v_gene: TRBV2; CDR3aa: ASSEGGINDEQY
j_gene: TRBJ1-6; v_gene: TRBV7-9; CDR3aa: ASSLGQQYSPLH
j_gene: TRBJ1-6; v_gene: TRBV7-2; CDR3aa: ASSPVRQGNSPLH
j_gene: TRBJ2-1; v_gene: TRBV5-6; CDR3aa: ASSPDSYEQF
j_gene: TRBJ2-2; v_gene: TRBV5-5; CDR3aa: ASSFLGGHGELF
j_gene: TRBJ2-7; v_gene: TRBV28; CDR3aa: ASSFRGEPSYEQY
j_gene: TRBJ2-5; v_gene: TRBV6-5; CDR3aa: ASSYYPGETQY